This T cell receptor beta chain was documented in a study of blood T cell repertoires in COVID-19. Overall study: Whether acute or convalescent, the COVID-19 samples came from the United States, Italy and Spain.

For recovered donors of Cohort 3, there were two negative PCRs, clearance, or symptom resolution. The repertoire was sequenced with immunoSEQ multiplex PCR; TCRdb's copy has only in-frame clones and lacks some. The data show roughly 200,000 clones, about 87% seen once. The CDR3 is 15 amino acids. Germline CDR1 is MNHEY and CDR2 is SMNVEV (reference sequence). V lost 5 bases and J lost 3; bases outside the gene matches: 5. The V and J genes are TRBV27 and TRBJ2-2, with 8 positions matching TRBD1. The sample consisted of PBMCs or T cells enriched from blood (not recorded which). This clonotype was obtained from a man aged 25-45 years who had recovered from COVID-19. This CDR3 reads CASSQDRGHTGELFF. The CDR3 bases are TGTGCCAGCAGTCAAGACAGGGGACACACCGGGGAGCTGTTTTTT.